The entry below gives a single TCR beta chain sequence along with its context. This sample was taken from a study of shared clonotypes between healthy human individuals. The repertoire was sequenced with immunoSEQ multiplex PCR; TCRdb's copy has only in-frame clones and lacks some. The sample contains more than 1 million clones, 75% to 85% of which appear only once. CDR1 and CDR2 (germline): SGHTA, FQGTGA. This CDR3 has 15 amino acids. The germline V and J ends were trimmed by 2 bases and 2 bases, with 11 bases remaining between them. Within Nashville, Tennessee resided all donors, each a Caucasian adult.

This receptor was obtained from a man between 18 and 35 years old in good health. Some clones in this sample may be carry-over from other donors' samples. Material: memory CD4+ T cells from PBMCs. The subset was: CD45RA-negative fraction. J is TRBJ2-3 and V is TRBV7-3; D perhaps matches TRBD1 (5 bases). Written as DNA, the CDR3 is TGTGCCAGCAGCTTATTAGGGGCGCACACAGATACGCAGTATTTT. It yields the protein CASSLLGAHTDTQYF.